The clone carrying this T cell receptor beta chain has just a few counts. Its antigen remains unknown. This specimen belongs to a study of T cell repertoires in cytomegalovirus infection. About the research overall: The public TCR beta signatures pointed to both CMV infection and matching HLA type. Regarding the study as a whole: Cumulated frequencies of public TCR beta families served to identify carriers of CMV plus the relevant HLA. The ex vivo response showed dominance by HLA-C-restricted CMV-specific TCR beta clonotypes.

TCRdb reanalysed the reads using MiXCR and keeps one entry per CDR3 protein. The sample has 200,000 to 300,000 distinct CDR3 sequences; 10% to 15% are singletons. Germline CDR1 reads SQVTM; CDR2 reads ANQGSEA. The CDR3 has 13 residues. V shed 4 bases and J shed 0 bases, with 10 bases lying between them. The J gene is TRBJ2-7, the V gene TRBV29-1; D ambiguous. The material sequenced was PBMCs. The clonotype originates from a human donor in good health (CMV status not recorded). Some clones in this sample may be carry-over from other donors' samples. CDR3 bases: TGCAGCGTTGGGGTGGGCGGCTCCTACGAGCAGTACTTC. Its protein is CSVGVGGSYEQYF.